This entry lists 21 T cell receptor beta chains sequenced from one sample in a study of T cells expressing NK-cell markers. Reanalyzing the 5' RACE reads, TCRdb keeps one entry per CDR3 protein, without DNA. Its clone listing holds about half a million distinct CDR3 sequences. Sequenced: blood T cells: a sorted CD56 or NKG2C T cell subset, CD4+ or CD8+ T cells, or bulk PBMC T cells (not recorded which). The receptor set was obtained from a woman in her forties or fifties in good health.

V is TRBV20-1 and J is TRBJ2-5; with no DNA, the TCRdb D assignment of TRBD2 cannot be verified. The germline gives CDR1 DFQATT, CDR2 SNEGSKA (reference sequence). The CDR3 is 13 amino acids. The CDR3 loop is CSARGLDVETQYF.

The chain links TRBV5-1 to TRBJ1-6; TCRdb proposes TRBD1, but this gene call is untestable without DNA. Germline V gene sequence: CDR1 SGHRS, CDR2 YFSETQ. The CDR3 runs 17 residues. The CDR3 spells CASSLGPRGRSNSPLHF.

The rearrangement uses TRBV5-1 and TRBJ2-2; TCRdb gives TRBD1 as the D gene, but with no DNA this cannot be confirmed. Germline V gene lookup returns CDR1 SGHRS and CDR2 YFSETQ. CDR3 length: 16 amino acids. The CDR3 loop reads CASSPLRGQGTGELFF.

This chain links TRBV20-1 with TRBJ2-5; the D gene TCRdb calls, TRBD2, cannot be checked with no DNA. Germline assignment: CDR1 DFQATT and CDR2 SNEGSKA (reference sequence). This CDR3 spans 17 amino acids. CDR3 sequence: CSAREPMGLAGKETQYF.

The chain employs TRBV3-1 and TRBJ2-2; TCRdb's D call of TRBD2 is untestable without DNA. Germline V gene lookup returns CDR1 LGHDT and CDR2 YNNKEL (reference sequence). The CDR3 loop spans 16 amino acids. The CDR3 sequence: CASSRTSGRVTGELFF.

The J gene is TRBJ2-3, the V gene TRBV19; TCRdb designates TRBD1, a call that cannot be tested without DNA. CDR1 is LNHDA, CDR2 SQIVND, per germline (reference sequence). CDR3 size: 12 residues. This CDR3 is CATEGGTDTQYF. Drawing the rest from reference TRBV19 and TRBJ2-3, the complete variable domain is DGGITQSPKYLFRKEGQNVTLSCEQNLNHDAMYWYRQDPGQGLRLIYYSQIVNDFQKGDIAEGYSVSREKKESFPLTVTSAQKNPTAFYLCATEGGTDTQYFGPGTRLTVL.

The CDR3 loop reads CASSLSTRREETQYF. This chain joins TRBV3-1 and TRBJ2-5; no DNA is available, so the TRBD2 call from TCRdb remains unchecked. The V gene's germline CDR1 is LGHDT and CDR2 YNNKEL (reference sequence). The CDR3 sequence is 15 residues long.

The chain recombines TRBV6-2 or TRBV6-3 with TRBJ1-4. Germline assignment: CDR1 MNHEY and CDR2 SVGEGT. This CDR3 region has 13 residues. CDR3: CASTEIKNEKLFF.

This rearrangement joins TRBV7-2 to TRBJ1-5; TCRdb lists TRBD1, though no DNA is available to test this call. The CDR3 runs to 13 residues. Germline loops: CDR1 SGHTA, CDR2 FQGNSA. Here the CDR3 reads CASSYRGGQPQHF.

The CDR3 here is CASRWTSASYEQYF. The J gene is TRBJ2-7, the V gene TRBV12-3 or TRBV12-4; the D gene TCRdb calls, TRBD2, cannot be checked with no DNA. CDR3 length: 14 residues.

CDR3 protein: CSAREGDGKLFF. The chain uses TRBV20-1 and TRBJ1-4; TCRdb's D call, TRBD1, is unchecked because there is no DNA. Germline V gives CDR1 DFQATT, CDR2 SNEGSKA (reference sequence). CDR3 length: 12 amino acids.

CDR3 residues: CSARNPGLAGVHYEQYF. The chain has TRBV20-1 and TRBJ2-7; TCRdb returns TRBD2, unconfirmable since there is no DNA. This CDR3 has 17 residues. Looked up from germline, CDR1 is DFQATT and CDR2 is SNEGSKA (reference sequence).

The rearrangement joins TRBV3-1 to TRBJ2-3; TCRdb lists TRBD2, though no DNA is available to test this call. The CDR3 contains 18 residues. From germline, CDR1 is LGHDT and CDR2 YNNKEL (reference sequence). CDR3 in amino acids: CASSQTVGLAGGADTQYF.

The V gene is TRBV5-5, the J gene TRBJ2-1; TCRdb's D call of TRBD2 is untestable without DNA. Germline values: CDR1 SGHKS, CDR2 YYEKEE (reference sequence). The CDR3 covers 15 residues. CDR3 sequence reads: CASGQGGNRYYEQFF.

The rearrangement uses TRBV24-1 and TRBJ2-2; TCRdb names TRBD2, which stays unverified in the absence of DNA. Germline V gene data show CDR1 as KGHDR and CDR2 as SFDVKD. The length of the CDR3 is 17 residues. The CDR3 spells CATSDTQGRFDTGELFF.

The chain recombines TRBV28 with TRBJ1-5. Germline CDR1 MDHEN, CDR2 SYDVKM. The CDR3 consists of 16 residues. CDR3 loop: CASSLPLRTSNQPQHF. Complete variable domain (other parts from reference TRBV28 and TRBJ1-5): DVKVTQSSRYLVKRTGEKVFLECVQDMDHENMFWYRQDPGLGLRLIYFSYDVKMKEKGDIPEGYSVSREKKERFSLILESASTNQTSMYLCASSLPLRTSNQPQHFGDGTRLSIL.

The chain employs TRBV5-4 and TRBJ2-5; TCRdb indicates TRBD1, and absent DNA this call remains unverified. Per the germline V gene, CDR1 is SGHNT and CDR2 is YYREEE (reference sequence). This CDR3 contains 13 residues. CDR3: CASSQDRIETQYF.

This chain links TRBV3-1 with TRBJ1-2; TCRdb names TRBD1, which stays unverified in the absence of DNA. The CDR3 loop spans 14 amino acids. Looked up from germline, CDR1 is LGHDT and CDR2 is YNNKEL (reference sequence). CDR3 in amino acids: CASSQRRGTYGYTF.

The genes are TRBV12-3 or TRBV12-4 and TRBJ2-1; TCRdb selects TRBD2, and the lack of DNA leaves this call unchecked. This CDR3 has 16 residues. CDR3 in amino acids: CASSPWTSGRYSEQFF.

The chain recombines TRBV12-3 or TRBV12-4 with TRBJ2-7; TCRdb's D gene call, TRBD1, goes unchecked for lack of DNA. The CDR3 loop spans 14 amino acids. The CDR3 spells CASSWGGGDYEQYF.

The gene calls are TRBV7-2 and TRBJ2-4; the TRBD2 assignment by TCRdb is unverifiable without DNA. CDR3 length equals 19 residues. The V gene's germline CDR1 is SGHTA and CDR2 FQGNSA. The CDR3 sequence: CASSALGRRAGGPGLIQYF.